Listed below are T cell receptor beta chains from one sample, sequenced in a study of early T cells in non-severe SARS-CoV-2 infection. From the 5' RACE reads, TCRdb called clonotypes with MiXCR, one entry per CDR3 protein. The table shows roughly 100,000 distinct CDR3 sequences, with around 12% occurring only once. The sequencing input was whole blood. The source of these receptors is an adult who was a healthcare worker with PCR-confirmed SARS-CoV-2 infection or an uninfected control (not recorded which). The CDR3 runs from the conserved cysteine through the conserved F or W. The order of the fields is clone size, D gene, V gene, J gene, CDR3 protein, CDR3 DNA. A D gene is named only where the DNA matches it firmly. Rows give clone size only sometimes, using once, few, many, or a class for an expanded clone.

clone size: many; D gene: TRBD2; V gene: TRBV20-1; J gene: TRBJ2-7; CDR3 protein: CSAIGAGGPREQYF; CDR3 DNA: TGCAGTGCTATAGGAGCGGGAGGGCCTCGCGAGCAGTACTTC
clone size: few; D gene: .; V gene: TRBV5-1; J gene: TRBJ2-3; CDR3 protein: CASRSQPGDTQYF; CDR3 DNA: TGCGCCAGCAGGTCACAACCCGGCGATACGCAGTATTTT
clone size: few; D gene: TRBD1; V gene: TRBV2; J gene: TRBJ2-7; CDR3 protein: CASSEPGTGLYEQYF; CDR3 DNA: TGTGCCAGCAGTGAACCCGGGACAGGGTTATACGAGCAGTACTTC
clone size: .; D gene: .; V gene: TRBV7-9; J gene: TRBJ1-1; CDR3 protein: CASKTKDEYSEAFF; CDR3 DNA: TGTGCCAGCAAGACGAAGGACGAGTATTCTGAAGCTTTCTTT
clone size: many; D gene: .; V gene: TRBV28; J gene: TRBJ1-2; CDR3 protein: CASSGHPGLFGYTF; CDR3 DNA: TGTGCCAGCAGTGGACACCCGGGCTTGTTTGGCTACACCTTC
clone size: .; D gene: TRBD2; V gene: TRBV28; J gene: TRBJ2-5; CDR3 protein: CASKGLAGGPQETQYF; CDR3 DNA: TGTGCCAGCAAGGGACTAGCGGGAGGGCCCCAAGAGACCCAGTACTTC
clone size: few; D gene: .; V gene: TRBV6-2/TRBV6-3; J gene: TRBJ2-1; CDR3 protein: CASGYYDEQFF; CDR3 DNA: TGTGCCAGCGGATACTACGATGAGCAGTTCTTC
clone size: .; D gene: .; V gene: TRBV12-3/TRBV12-4; J gene: TRBJ2-6; CDR3 protein: CASRPASSGANVLTF; CDR3 DNA: TGTGCCAGCAGACCCGCCTCCTCTGGGGCCAACGTCCTGACTTTC
clone size: .; D gene: TRBD2; V gene: TRBV7-8; J gene: TRBJ2-7; CDR3 protein: CASSPSLAGVGEQYF; CDR3 DNA: TGTGCCAGCAGCCCCTCCCTAGCGGGAGTTGGCGAGCAGTACTTC
clone size: few; D gene: TRBD2; V gene: TRBV6-2/TRBV6-3; J gene: TRBJ2-1; CDR3 protein: CASTFRPRGSSYNEQFF; CDR3 DNA: TGTGCCAGCACTTTCCGCCCACGCGGGAGCTCCTACAATGAGCAGTTCTTC
clone size: few; D gene: .; V gene: TRBV25-1; J gene: TRBJ1-2; CDR3 protein: CASQGIPMGGYTF; CDR3 DNA: TGTGCCAGTCAGGGGATCCCGATGGGGGGCTACACCTTC
clone size: medium-sized; D gene: TRBD2; V gene: TRBV12-3/TRBV12-4; J gene: TRBJ2-7; CDR3 protein: CASSPSSGGSYEQYF; CDR3 DNA: TGTGCCAGCAGTCCATCGAGCGGGGGATCCTACGAGCAGTACTTC
clone size: few; D gene: .; V gene: TRBV7-6; J gene: TRBJ2-1; CDR3 protein: CASSLGGHPYNEQFF; CDR3 DNA: TGTGCCAGCAGCTTAGGGGGGCACCCCTACAATGAGCAGTTCTTC
clone size: many; D gene: .; V gene: TRBV20-1; J gene: TRBJ2-6; CDR3 protein: CSAPLGGTLSGANVLTF; CDR3 DNA: TGCAGTGCTCCCCTAGGGGGTACCCTCTCTGGGGCCAACGTCCTGACTTTC
clone size: many; D gene: TRBD2; V gene: TRBV3-1; J gene: TRBJ2-7; CDR3 protein: CASSQDLGGSSYEQYF; CDR3 DNA: TGTGCCAGCAGCCAAGATCTAGGCGGGAGCTCCTACGAGCAGTACTTC
clone size: few; D gene: .; V gene: TRBV7-9; J gene: TRBJ1-5; CDR3 protein: CASSSDRHSNQPQHF; CDR3 DNA: TGTGCCAGCAGTTCAGACAGGCATAGCAATCAGCCCCAGCATTTT
clone size: few; D gene: TRBD2; V gene: TRBV29-1; J gene: TRBJ2-3; CDR3 protein: CSVEGGTSGNRYGTDTQYF; CDR3 DNA: TGCAGCGTTGAAGGGGGGACTAGCGGGAACCGCTACGGCACAGATACGCAGTATTTT
clone size: few; D gene: TRBD2; V gene: TRBV5-1; J gene: TRBJ2-5; CDR3 protein: CASRRAGGETQYF; CDR3 DNA: TGCGCCAGCAGGCGAGCGGGAGGAGAGACCCAGTACTTC
clone size: .; D gene: .; V gene: TRBV5-1; J gene: TRBJ2-2; CDR3 protein: CASSFRAAGPPGELFF; CDR3 DNA: TGCGCCAGCAGCTTCAGGGCGGCCGGCCCCCCCGGGGAGCTGTTTTTT
clone size: .; D gene: TRBD1; V gene: TRBV7-2; J gene: TRBJ1-6; CDR3 protein: CASSSDRASPLHF; CDR3 DNA: TGTGCCAGCAGCTCCGACAGGGCTTCACCCCTCCACTTT
clone size: .; D gene: .; V gene: TRBV6-1; J gene: TRBJ2-3; CDR3 protein: CASCGRPDRDTQYF; CDR3 DNA: TGTGCCAGCTGTGGACGGCCAGATCGAGATACGCAGTATTTT
clone size: .; D gene: .; V gene: TRBV4-1; J gene: TRBJ1-3; CDR3 protein: CASSQEGGSENTIYF; CDR3 DNA: TGCGCCAGCAGCCAAGAGGGGGGCTCTGAAAACACCATATATTTT
clone size: many; D gene: TRBD1; V gene: TRBV20-1; J gene: TRBJ1-5; CDR3 protein: CSASDRGRVDNQPQHF; CDR3 DNA: TGCAGTGCATCCGACAGGGGGCGGGTTGACAATCAGCCCCAGCATTTT
clone size: .; D gene: .; V gene: TRBV18; J gene: TRBJ2-1; CDR3 protein: CASSPGTQHNEQFF; CDR3 DNA: TGTGCCAGCTCACCAGGGACCCAGCACAATGAGCAGTTCTTC
clone size: .; D gene: .; V gene: TRBV6-2/TRBV6-3; J gene: TRBJ1-1; CDR3 protein: CASSYWSPSGGQNTEAFF; CDR3 DNA: TGTGCCAGCAGTTACTGGTCCCCTTCGGGGGGACAGAACACTGAAGCTTTCTTT
clone size: .; D gene: TRBD2; V gene: TRBV5-1; J gene: TRBJ2-3; CDR3 protein: CASNPSGSVDTQYF; CDR3 DNA: TGCGCCAGCAACCCTAGCGGGAGTGTTGATACGCAGTATTTT
clone size: many; D gene: .; V gene: TRBV7-9; J gene: TRBJ2-5; CDR3 protein: CASSLVSTGRMETQYF; CDR3 DNA: TGTGCCAGCAGCCTTGTCTCAACAGGGAGAATGGAGACCCAGTACTTC
clone size: few; D gene: TRBD2; V gene: TRBV20-1; J gene: TRBJ2-1; CDR3 protein: CSARGPLADYNEQFF; CDR3 DNA: TGCAGTGCTAGAGGTCCTCTAGCGGATTACAATGAGCAGTTCTTC
clone size: few; D gene: .; V gene: TRBV7-9; J gene: TRBJ1-6; CDR3 protein: CASSPGGGSPLHF; CDR3 DNA: TGTGCCAGCAGCCCCGGGGGGGGCTCACCCCTCCACTTT
clone size: .; D gene: .; V gene: TRBV11-2; J gene: TRBJ2-4; CDR3 protein: CASSPDRKNIQYF; CDR3 DNA: TGTGCCAGCAGCCCTGATAGAAAAAACATTCAGTACTTC
clone size: few; D gene: .; V gene: TRBV9; J gene: TRBJ2-3; CDR3 protein: CASNRGVADTQYF; CDR3 DNA: TGTGCCAGCAACCGAGGGGTCGCAGATACGCAGTATTTT
clone size: .; D gene: .; V gene: TRBV7-9; J gene: TRBJ2-7; CDR3 protein: CASSLEWEQYF; CDR3 DNA: TGTGCCAGCAGCTTAGAGTGGGAGCAGTACTTC
clone size: few; D gene: .; V gene: TRBV12-3/TRBV12-4; J gene: TRBJ2-3; CDR3 protein: CASSLARGPEGQYF; CDR3 DNA: TGTGCCAGCAGTTTAGCTAGGGGTCCCGAAGGGCAGTATTTT
clone size: .; D gene: TRBD1; V gene: TRBV28; J gene: TRBJ2-7; CDR3 protein: CASSPPGGKVYEQYF; CDR3 DNA: TGTGCCAGCAGTCCCCCAGGGGGCAAGGTCTACGAGCAGTACTTC
clone size: few; D gene: TRBD1; V gene: TRBV19; J gene: TRBJ2-7; CDR3 protein: CATGTGAYEQYF; CDR3 DNA: TGTGCCACCGGGACAGGGGCCTACGAGCAGTACTTC
clone size: many; D gene: TRBD1; V gene: TRBV4-1; J gene: TRBJ1-2; CDR3 protein: CASSHGQGGYYGYTF; CDR3 DNA: TGCGCCAGCAGCCACGGACAGGGTGGTTACTATGGCTACACCTTC
clone size: few; D gene: .; V gene: TRBV29-1; J gene: TRBJ2-1; CDR3 protein: CSAISYNEQFF; CDR3 DNA: TGCAGCGCTATTAGCTACAATGAGCAGTTCTTC
clone size: many; D gene: .; V gene: TRBV28; J gene: TRBJ1-2; CDR3 protein: CASRRPGRAYGYTF; CDR3 DNA: TGTGCCAGCAGACGACCGGGACGAGCCTATGGCTACACCTTC
clone size: many; D gene: TRBD1; V gene: TRBV28; J gene: TRBJ2-7; CDR3 protein: CASSPADRGFYEQYF; CDR3 DNA: TGTGCCAGCAGCCCTGCGGACAGGGGCTTCTACGAGCAGTACTTC
clone size: many; D gene: .; V gene: TRBV5-4; J gene: TRBJ2-7; CDR3 protein: CASSPAGVGALYEQYF; CDR3 DNA: TGTGCCAGCAGTCCAGCGGGTGTCGGGGCGCTCTACGAGCAGTACTTC
clone size: .; D gene: .; V gene: TRBV23-1; J gene: TRBJ2-4; CDR3 protein: CASSLEELAKNIQYF; CDR3 DNA: TGCGCCAGCAGCCTAGAGGAGTTAGCCAAAAACATTCAGTACTTC